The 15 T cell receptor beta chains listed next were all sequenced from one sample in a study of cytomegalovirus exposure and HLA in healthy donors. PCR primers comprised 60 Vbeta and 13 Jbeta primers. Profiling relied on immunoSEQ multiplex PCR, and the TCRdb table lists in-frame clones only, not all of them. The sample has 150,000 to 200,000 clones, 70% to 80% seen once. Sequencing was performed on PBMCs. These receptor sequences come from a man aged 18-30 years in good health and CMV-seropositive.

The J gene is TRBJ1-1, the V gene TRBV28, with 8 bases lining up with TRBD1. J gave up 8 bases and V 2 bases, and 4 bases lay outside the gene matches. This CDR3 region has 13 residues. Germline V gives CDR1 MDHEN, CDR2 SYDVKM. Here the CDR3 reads CASSLATGAEAFF. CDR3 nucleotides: TGTGCCAGCAGTTTAGCGACAGGGGCGGAAGCTTTCTTT.

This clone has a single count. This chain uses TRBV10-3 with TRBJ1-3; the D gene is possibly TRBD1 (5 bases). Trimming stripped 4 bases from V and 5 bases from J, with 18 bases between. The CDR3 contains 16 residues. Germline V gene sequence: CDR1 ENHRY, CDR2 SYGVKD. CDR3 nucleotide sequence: TGTGCCATCAGTGGGGGCAGATACGGGGGTAGAAACACCATATATTTT. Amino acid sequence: CAISGGRYGGRNTIYF.

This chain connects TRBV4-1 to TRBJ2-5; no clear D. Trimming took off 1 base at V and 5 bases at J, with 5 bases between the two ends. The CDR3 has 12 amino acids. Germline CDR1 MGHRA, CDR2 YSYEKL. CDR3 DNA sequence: TGCGCCAGCAGCCAAGTTCCGGAGACCCAGTACTTC. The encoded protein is CASSQVPETQYF.

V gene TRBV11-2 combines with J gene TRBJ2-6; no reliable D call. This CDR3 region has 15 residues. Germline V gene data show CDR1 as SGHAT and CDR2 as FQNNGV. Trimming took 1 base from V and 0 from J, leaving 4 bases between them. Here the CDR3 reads CASSLGSSGANVLTF. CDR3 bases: TGTGCCAGCAGCTTAGGGAGCTCTGGGGCCAACGTCCTGACTTTC. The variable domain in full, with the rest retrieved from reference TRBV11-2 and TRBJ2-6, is EAGVAQSPRYKIIEKRQSVAFWCNPISGHATLYWYQQILGQGPKLLIQFQNNGVVDDSQLPKDRFSAERLKGVDSTLKIQPAKLEDSAVYLCASSLGSSGANVLTFGAGSRLTVL.

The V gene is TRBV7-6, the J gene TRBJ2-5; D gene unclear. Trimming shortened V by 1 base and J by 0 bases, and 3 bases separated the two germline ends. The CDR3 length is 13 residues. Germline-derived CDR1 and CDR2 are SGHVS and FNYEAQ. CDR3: CASSLVNQETQYF. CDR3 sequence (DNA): TGTGCCAGCAGCTTAGTAAACCAAGAGACCCAGTACTTC.

The CDR3 spells CASSRGGVNEQFF. In DNA, the CDR3 is TGCGCCAGCAGCCGTGGGGGCGTCAATGAGCAGTTCTTC. The genes are TRBV5-1 and TRBJ2-1; weak D call: TRBD1 (6 bases). Germline-derived CDR1 and CDR2 are SGHRS and YFSETQ. This CDR3 is built from 13 residues. V lost 4 bases, J lost 6 bases, and 11 bases lay in between.

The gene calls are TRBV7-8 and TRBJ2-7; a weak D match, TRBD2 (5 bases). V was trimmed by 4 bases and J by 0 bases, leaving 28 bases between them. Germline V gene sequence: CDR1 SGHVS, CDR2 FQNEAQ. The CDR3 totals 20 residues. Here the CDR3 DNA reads TGTGCCAGCAGCTCCGTCTTAGGGCCGGGATATATCCCCTCCTCCTACGAGCAGTACTTC. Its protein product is CASSSVLGPGYIPSSYEQYF.

CDR3 sequence (DNA): TGCGCCAGCAGCCAGGGACTAGCGGTAGCAGATACGCAGTATTTT. It specifies CASSQGLAVADTQYF. This rearrangement joins TRBV5-1 to TRBJ2-3; 11 bases are a match to TRBD2. The CDR3 spans 15 residues. The junction had 5 bases not matched to a gene; V was cut back by 4 bases and J by 4 bases. The germline V gene has CDR1 SGHRS and CDR2 YFSETQ.

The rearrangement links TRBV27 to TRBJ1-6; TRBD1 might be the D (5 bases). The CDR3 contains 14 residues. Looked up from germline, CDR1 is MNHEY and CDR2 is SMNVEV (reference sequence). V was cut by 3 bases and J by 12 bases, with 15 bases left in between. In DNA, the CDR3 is TGTGCCAGCAGTTTTACGGGGGGGGTGGAACCCCTCCACTTT. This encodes CASSFTGGVEPLHF.

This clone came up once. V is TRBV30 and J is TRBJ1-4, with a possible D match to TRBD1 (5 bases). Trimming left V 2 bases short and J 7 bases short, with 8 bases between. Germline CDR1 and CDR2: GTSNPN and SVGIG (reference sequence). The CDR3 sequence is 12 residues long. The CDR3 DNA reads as TGTGCCTGGAGTTGGGGGGGTGAAAAACTGTTTTTT. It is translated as CAWSWGGEKLFF. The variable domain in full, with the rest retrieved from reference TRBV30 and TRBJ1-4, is SQTIHQWPATLVQPVGSPLSLECTVEGTSNPNLYWYRQAAGRGLQLLFYSVGIGQISSEVPQNLSASRPQDRQFILSSKKLLLSDSGFYLCAWSWGGEKLFFGSGTQLSVL.

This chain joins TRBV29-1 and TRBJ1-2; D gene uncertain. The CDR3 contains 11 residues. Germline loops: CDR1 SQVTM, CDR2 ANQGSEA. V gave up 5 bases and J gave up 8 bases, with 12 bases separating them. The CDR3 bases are TGCAGCGTTCCCGAGGGCACGGGCTACACCTTC. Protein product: CSVPEGTGYTF.

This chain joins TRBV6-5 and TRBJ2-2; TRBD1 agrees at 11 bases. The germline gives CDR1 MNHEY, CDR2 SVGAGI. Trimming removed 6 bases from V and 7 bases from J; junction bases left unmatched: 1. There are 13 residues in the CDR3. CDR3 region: CASRGQGGGELFF. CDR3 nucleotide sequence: TGTGCCAGCAGGGGACAGGGGGGCGGGGAGCTGTTTTTT.

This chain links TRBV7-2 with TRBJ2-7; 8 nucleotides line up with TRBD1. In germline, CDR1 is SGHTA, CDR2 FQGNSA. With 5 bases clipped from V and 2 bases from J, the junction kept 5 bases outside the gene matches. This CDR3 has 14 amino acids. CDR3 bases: TGTGCCAGCAGCGCAAAACAGGGGGCCTACGAGCAGTACTTC. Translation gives CASSAKQGAYEQYF.

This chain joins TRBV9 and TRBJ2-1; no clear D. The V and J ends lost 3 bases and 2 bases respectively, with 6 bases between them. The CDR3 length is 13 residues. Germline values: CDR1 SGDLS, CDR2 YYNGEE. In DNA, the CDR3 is TGTGCCAGCAGCGGGCTGGCCTACAATGAGCAGTTCTTC. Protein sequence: CASSGLAYNEQFF.

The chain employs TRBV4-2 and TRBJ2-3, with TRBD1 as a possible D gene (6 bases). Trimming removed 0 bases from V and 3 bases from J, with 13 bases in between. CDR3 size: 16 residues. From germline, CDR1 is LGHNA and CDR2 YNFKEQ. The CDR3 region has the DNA TGTGCCAGCAGCCAAGATGACAGGTCGCGTACAGATACGCAGTATTTT. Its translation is CASSQDDRSRTDTQYF.